This record concerns one T cell receptor beta chain sequence. Its target is unknown. The data were taken from a study of radiation and T cells in renal cell carcinoma. Regarding the study as a whole: No pretreatment tumor biopsies were available for baseline clonotypes.

Time point described: blood 4 weeks post-SBRT, at nephrectomy. Treatment specified: 15 Gy SBRT to primary tumor, nephrectomy 4 weeks later. V was cut by 1 base and J by 9 bases, with 4 bases left in between. Germline V gene data show CDR1 as SGHTA and CDR2 as FQGNSA. The CDR3 length is 12 residues. Profiled with immunoSEQ multiplex PCR; TCRdb holds only in-frame clones, not every one. The sample yields 150,000 to 200,000 clones, about 85% seen once. The chain recombines TRBV7-2 with TRBJ1-6, with D unresolved. Source: blood, taken from a patient whose treatment included radiotherapy and nephrectomy. The sequence was collected from a woman aged 45-65 years with renal cell carcinoma. The CDR3 coding sequence is TGTGCCAGCAGCTTAGTCGGTTCACCCCTCCACTTT. It is translated as CASSLVGSPLHF.